This T cell receptor beta chain came from a study of response to subunit inactivated influenza vaccine. Study-level results: With each seasonal influenza vaccination, the authors suggested, few new T cells are recruited.

Germline trimming cut 4 bases from V and 0 bases from J; bases unmatched to any gene: 6. This CDR3 has 15 residues. Germline CDR1 reads LGHNA; CDR2 reads YSLEER. In TCRdb, the RT-PCR reads were re-called with MiXCR into one record per CDR3 protein. The sample has 250,000 to 350,000 distinct CDR3 sequences, roughly 22% seen once. This clonotype was counted between two and nine times. What it recognizes is unknown. The source material was PBMCs from blood, sampled about 20 months after vaccination. The receptor was derived from a man between 50 and 75 years old who received an inactivated influenza vaccine. J is TRBJ2-7 and V is TRBV4-3; 7 bases align to TRBD2. CDR3 in DNA: TGCGCCAGCAGCCTAGAGGGAGGGGACTCCTACGAGCAGTACTTC. This encodes CASSLEGGDSYEQYF.